The 11 T cell receptor beta chains given below trace back to one sample, sequenced in a study of spatial heterogeneity in lung cancer. TCRdb redid the calling of the 5' RACE reads with MiXCR, one entry per CDR3 protein. The sample contains tens of thousands of distinct CDR3 sequences, less than 9% of which appear only once. As to time point: sample taken at primary tumor resection. Whole RNA was taken from tumor, nontumor lung or frozen PBMC; it was then sequenced unsorted. Sequencing used PBMCs, obtained at surgery. These receptors came from a female donor with early-stage non-small cell lung cancer.

This clonotype was recorded many times. The gene calls are TRBV7-9 and TRBJ2-1; no definite D call. The V and J ends lost 5 bases and 4 bases respectively, with 6 bases between them. The CDR3 sequence is 12 residues long. Germline loops: CDR1 SEHNR, CDR2 FQNEAQ (reference sequence). The CDR3 sequence: CASSPNYNEQFF. The CDR3 DNA sequence: TGTGCCAGCAGCCCCAATTACAATGAGCAGTTCTTC.

This clonotype appeared many times. The chain recombines TRBV7-2 with TRBJ2-1; weak D call: TRBD2 (7 bases). V shed 0 bases and J shed 8 bases, with 14 bases lying between them. The CDR3 is made up of 15 amino acids. Germline V gene sequence: CDR1 SGHTA, CDR2 FQGNSA. CDR3 residues: CASSLAGGLLYEQFF. The CDR3 bases are TGTGCCAGCAGCTTAGCGGGGGGGCTTCTCTATGAGCAGTTCTTC.

This clonotype was counted at least ten times. The chain uses TRBV5-1 and TRBJ2-1; possibly TRBD1 for D (6 bases). In germline, CDR1 is SGHRS, CDR2 YFSETQ. The germline V and J ends were trimmed by 0 bases and 5 bases, with 15 bases remaining between them. The CDR3 has 16 amino acids. For the CDR3, the DNA is TGCGCCAGCAGCTTGGCCGGGCAGGGGTCCAACAATGAGCAGTTCTTC. Translation: CASSLAGQGSNNEQFF.

This clonotype was detected many times. This sequence joins TRBV11-2 and TRBJ2-5; D call uncertain. CDR1 and CDR2 (germline): SGHAT, FQNNGV. V gave up 2 bases and J gave up 1 base, with 11 bases separating them. The CDR3 loop spans 15 amino acids. CDR3 sequence reads: CASSLRSPLQETQYF. The CDR3 nucleotides read TGTGCCAGCAGCTTAAGGTCCCCCCTCCAAGAGACCCAGTACTTC.

This clonotype was seen at least ten times. The V call is TRBV2, the J call TRBJ1-1; tentatively, D is TRBD1 (5 bases). This CDR3 is 14 amino acids long. V was cut by 4 bases and J by 5 bases, with 14 bases left in between. Germline V gene data show CDR1 as SNHLY and CDR2 as FYNNEI. CDR3 loop: CASSVFIGGTEAFF. The CDR3, as DNA: TGTGCCAGCAGTGTGTTTATCGGGGGAACTGAAGCTTTCTTT.

The chain employs TRBV29-1 and TRBJ2-3; 9 bases match TRBD1. V trimming: 1 base; J trimming: 2 bases; junction bases outside the gene matches: 1. The germline V gene has CDR1 SQVTM and CDR2 ANQGSEA. CDR3 length equals 14 residues. Here the CDR3 DNA reads TGCAGCGTTGAAGGACAGGGGGTCACAGATACGCAGTATTTT. The encoded protein is CSVEGQGVTDTQYF.

This clonotype was counted between two and nine times. The chain links TRBV4-2 to TRBJ1-2; D is perhaps TRBD1 (5 bases). Germline V lookup: CDR1 LGHNA, CDR2 YNFKEQ. The V end lost 1 base, the J end lost 4 bases, and 10 bases lay between the germline ends. This CDR3 has 14 residues. In nucleotides, the CDR3 is TGTGCCAGCAGCCAAGCGGGGGATGGCTATGGCTACACCTTC. As protein: CASSQAGDGYGYTF.

The chain has TRBV6-5 and TRBJ2-7; no clear D. Looked up from germline, CDR1 is MNHEY and CDR2 is SVGAGI. The CDR3 extends over 14 amino acids. Between the trimmed V and J ends, which lost 2 bases and 0 bases, there was a span of 8 bases. This CDR3 is CASSYRERSYEQYF. CDR3 sequence (DNA): TGTGCCAGCAGTTACAGGGAACGCTCCTACGAGCAGTACTTC.

Ten or more counts support this clonotype. This sequence joins TRBV28 and TRBJ2-7, with D uncertain. The CDR3 is 12 residues long. V lost 8 bases and J lost 5, with 13 bases in between. Germline CDR1 MDHEN, CDR2 SYDVKM. The CDR3 sequence is CASRVRNDEQYF. The CDR3, as DNA: TGTGCCAGCCGGGTCCGTAACGACGAGCAGTACTTC. The whole variable domain, filled in from reference TRBV28 and TRBJ2-7, reads DVKVTQSSRYLVKRTGEKVFLECVQDMDHENMFWYRQDPGLGLRLIYFSYDVKMKEKGDIPEGYSVSREKKERFSLILESASTNQTSMYLCASRVRNDEQYFGPGTRLTVT.

This clonotype came up many times. This chain connects TRBV11-2 to TRBJ2-1; the match to TRBD2 covers 8 bases. Germline-derived CDR1 and CDR2 are SGHAT and FQNNGV. The CDR3 contains 16 residues. The V and J ends lost 5 bases and 6 bases, in that order; junction bases with no gene match: 12. The CDR3 nucleotides are TGTGCCAGCAGCCGTCCGGGACTAGGGCGTTTCAATGAGCAGTTCTTC. This translates into CASSRPGLGRFNEQFF.

This clonotype was recorded many times. The chain has TRBV7-3 and TRBJ2-6; D gene ambiguous. In germline, CDR1 is SGHTA, CDR2 FQGTGA. The CDR3 extends over 14 amino acids. V was clipped by 5 bases and J by 1 base, with 6 bases between them. The CDR3, as DNA: TGTGCCAGCAGCCTATCGTCTGGGGCCAACGTCCTGACTTTC. This codes for CASSLSSGANVLTF.